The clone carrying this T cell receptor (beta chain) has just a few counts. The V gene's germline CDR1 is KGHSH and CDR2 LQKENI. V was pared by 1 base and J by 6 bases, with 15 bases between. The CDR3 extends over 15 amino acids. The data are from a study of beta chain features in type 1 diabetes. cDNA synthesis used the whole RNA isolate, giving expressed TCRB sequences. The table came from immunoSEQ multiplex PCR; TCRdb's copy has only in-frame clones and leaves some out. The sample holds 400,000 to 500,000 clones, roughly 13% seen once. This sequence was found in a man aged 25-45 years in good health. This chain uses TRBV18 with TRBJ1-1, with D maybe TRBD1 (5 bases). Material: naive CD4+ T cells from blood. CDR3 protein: CASSPLDSAGSEAFF. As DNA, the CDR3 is TGTGCCAGCTCACCACTCGACAGCGCCGGTTCTGAAGCTTTCTTT.